A single sample is the source of the 31 T cell receptor beta chains below, sequenced in a study of T cell responses to AZD1222 COVID-19 vaccine. Sequencing was performed with immunoSEQ multiplex PCR; in TCRdb, only in-frame clones are kept and a portion is missing. The table includes 80,000 to 95,000 clones, 88% detected once. The sample was peripheral blood, taken on day 0 of MenACWY control vaccination. These receptors came from an adult in good health.

Here the CDR3 reads CAWSVVGGSHEQYF. In DNA, the CDR3 is TGTGCCTGGAGTGTTGTAGGAGGTTCCCACGAGCAGTACTTC. The chain links TRBV30 to TRBJ2-7; possibly TRBD2 for D (5 bases). CDR3 length: 14 residues. Per the germline V gene, CDR1 is GTSNPN and CDR2 is SVGIG (reference sequence). Trimming took 0 bases from V and 5 from J, leaving 14 bases between them. Full variable domain (remainder filled in from reference TRBV30 and TRBJ2-7): SQTIHQWPATLVQPVGSPLSLECTVEGTSNPNLYWYRQAAGRGLQLLFYSVGIGQISSEVPQNLSASRPQDRQFILSSKKLLLSDSGFYLCAWSVVGGSHEQYFGPGTRLTVT.

V usage is TRBV6-5 and J usage is TRBJ1-2, with TRBD1 matching 10 bases. The V segment lost 6 bases and the J segment 3 bases; nucleotides outside the gene matches: 4. The CDR3 runs 14 residues. In germline, CDR1 is MNHEY, CDR2 SVGAGI. The CDR3 is CASRGQGQHYGYTF. The CDR3 DNA reads TGTGCCAGCAGGGGACAGGGGCAACACTATGGCTACACCTTC.

The V gene is TRBV6-5, the J gene TRBJ1-5; tentatively, D is TRBD1 (5 bases). The germline V gene has CDR1 MNHEY and CDR2 SVGAGI. This CDR3 is 14 amino acids long. V gave up 7 bases and J gave up 5 bases, with 15 bases separating them. CDR3: CASTPIAGDQPQHF. The DNA of the CDR3 is TGTGCCAGCACCCCGATCGCGGGGGATCAGCCCCAGCATTTT.

V gene TRBV5-6 combines with J gene TRBJ2-1; tentatively, D is TRBD2 (5 bases). Between the trimmed V and J ends, which lost 1 base and 3 bases, there was a span of 8 bases. The length of the CDR3 is 14 residues. CDR1 and CDR2 from the germline V gene are SGHDT and YYEEEE. The CDR3, as DNA: TGTGCCAGCAGCTTGCGCCGGGACTACAATGAGCAGTTCTTC. This translates into CASSLRRDYNEQFF.

CDR3 region: CASSFELGGFNEQFF. As DNA, the CDR3 is TGTGCCAGCAGCTTCGAACTAGGAGGGTTCAATGAGCAGTTCTTC. This chain connects TRBV7-9 to TRBJ2-1, with D possibly matching TRBD2 (6 bases). The CDR3 runs 15 residues. V was shortened by 3 bases and J by 6 bases, with 15 bases between the two germline ends. Germline V gene sequence: CDR1 SEHNR, CDR2 FQNEAQ (reference sequence).

Here the CDR3 DNA reads TGTGCCAGTAGTACAACAGGGGGGACGCAGGGCTACACCTTC. It is translated as CASSTTGGTQGYTF. This chain connects TRBV19 to TRBJ1-2; 8 bases align to TRBD1. Germline V gene sequence: CDR1 LNHDA, CDR2 SQIVND (reference sequence). Trimming at V came to 4 bases and at J to 8 bases, leaving 9 bases not matched to a gene. The CDR3 sequence is 14 residues long. Filled out from reference TRBV19 and TRBJ1-2, the complete variable domain reads DGGITQSPKYLFRKEGQNVTLSCEQNLNHDAMYWYRQDPGQGLRLIYYSQIVNDFQKGDIAEGYSVSREKKESFPLTVTSAQKNPTAFYLCASSTTGGTQGYTFGSGTRLTVV.

J is TRBJ1-6 and V is TRBV6-5, with a tentative D call TRBD1 (5 bases). This CDR3 contains 14 residues. V was shortened by 5 bases and J by 7 bases, with 12 bases between the two germline ends. Germline CDR1 reads MNHEY; CDR2 reads SVGAGI. The CDR3 DNA is TGTGCCAGCAGTCAAACAGGTCGGAATTCACCCCTCCACTTT. Translating it yields CASSQTGRNSPLHF.

V is TRBV11-2 and J is TRBJ1-5; D is ambiguous. From germline, CDR1 is SGHAT and CDR2 FQNNGV. Trimming pared 3 bases from V and 5 bases from J, leaving 8 bases between. The CDR3 has 13 residues. CDR3 DNA sequence: TGTGCCAGCAGCTTTAAAGGTGATCAGCCCCAGCATTTT. Translated: CASSFKGDQPQHF.

The chain couples TRBV28 to TRBJ2-7, with TRBD2 identical over 7 bases. J gave up 3 bases and V 6 bases, and 23 bases lay outside the gene matches. Per the germline V gene, CDR1 is MDHEN and CDR2 is SYDVKM. The CDR3 sequence is 19 residues long. The CDR3 sequence is CASRGGVGLPSGSYYEQYF. The CDR3 bases are TGTGCCAGCAGGGGGGGAGTAGGTCTTCCTAGCGGATCCTACTACGAGCAGTACTTC.

The chain couples TRBV28 to TRBJ1-2; 7 bases match TRBD1. V was pared by 8 bases and J by 2 bases, with 11 bases of the junction left unmatched. Per germline, CDR1 MDHEN and CDR2 SYDVKM. The length of the CDR3 is 15 residues. CDR3 DNA sequence: TGTGCCAGCGGGCGATACGGACAGGAAAACTATGGCTACACCTTC. The encoded protein is CASGRYGQENYGYTF.

The CDR3 DNA reads TGTGCCAGTATGGTAGCGGGCGGCACCGGGGAGCTGTTTTTT. Its translation: CASMVAGGTGELFF. The V gene is TRBV19, the J gene TRBJ2-2; TRBD2 agrees at 7 bases. The J segment lost 4 bases and the V segment lost 7 bases, leaving 6 bases of the junction unmatched. CDR3 length: 14 residues. Per the germline V gene, CDR1 is LNHDA and CDR2 is SQIVND (reference sequence). Combining the CDR3 with reference TRBV19 and TRBJ2-2 gives the whole variable domain DGGITQSPKYLFRKEGQNVTLSCEQNLNHDAMYWYRQDPGQGLRLIYYSQIVNDFQKGDIAEGYSVSREKKESFPLTVTSAQKNPTAFYLCASMVAGGTGELFFGEGSRLTVL.

The DNA of the CDR3 is TGTGCCAGCAGTACCGGGACTCCCCGGGGTACCGGGGAGCTGTTTTTT. Its translation is CASSTGTPRGTGELFF. V gene TRBV27 combines with J gene TRBJ2-2; TRBD2 might be the D (6 bases). The length of the CDR3 is 16 residues. CDR1 is MNHEY, CDR2 SMNVEV, per germline (reference sequence). The V end lost 5 bases, the J end lost 5 bases, and 18 bases lay between the germline ends.

The J gene is TRBJ1-2, the V gene TRBV25-1; D gene ambiguous. The CDR3 has 14 residues. V dropped 3 bases and J dropped 4 bases, with 12 bases sitting between them. Germline CDR1 and CDR2: MGHDK and SYGVNS. The CDR3 DNA follows: TGTGCCAGCAGTGAGTCTGTGGGAGCCTATGGCTACACCTTC. Translation gives CASSESVGAYGYTF.

The rearrangement links TRBV6-2 or TRBV6-3 to TRBJ1-2, with D possibly matching TRBD1 (5 bases). Germline CDR1 is MNHEY and CDR2 is SVGEGT. This CDR3 region has 15 residues. With 4 bases removed from V and 4 bases from J, the gap between germline ends came to 16 bases. Here the CDR3 DNA reads TGTGCCAGCAGTTCAATCAGGGAGGCAGGCTATGGCTACACCTTC. Translated, it gives CASSSIREAGYGYTF.

The chain is built from TRBV28 and TRBJ1-5; perhaps TRBD1 as D (5 bases). Germline CDR1 is MDHEN and CDR2 is SYDVKM. The CDR3 is 13 amino acids. V gave up 7 bases and J gave up 6 bases, with 13 bases separating them. The DNA of the CDR3 is TGTGCCAGCAACCAGGGATTTATTCAGCCCCAGCATTTT. Protein product: CASNQGFIQPQHF.

The chain couples TRBV6-5 to TRBJ2-1, with D uncertain. The CDR3 loop spans 13 amino acids. Germline CDR1 reads MNHEY; CDR2 reads SVGAGI. V lost 10 bases and J 5 bases, leaving 15 bases between the germline ends. The CDR3 DNA is TGTGCCACCCGATGGCGTTCGGACAATGAGCAGTTCTTC. Protein product: CATRWRSDNEQFF.

This chain links TRBV28 with TRBJ1-5; D uncertain. The V gene's germline CDR1 is MDHEN and CDR2 SYDVKM. V lost 2 bases and J lost 6, with 2 bases in between. This CDR3 has 11 residues. Written as DNA, the CDR3 is TGTGCCAGCAGTTTAGGTCAGCCCCAGCATTTT. Residues: CASSLGQPQHF.

CDR3 in amino acids: CASSQTRQGNYEQYF. CDR3 in DNA: TGTGCCAGCAGTCAAACCAGACAGGGTAACTACGAGCAGTACTTC. The chain joins TRBV6-5 to TRBJ2-7; 7 positions match TRBD1. Germline V CDR1 and CDR2: MNHEY, SVGAGI. This CDR3 spans 15 amino acids. V lost 5 bases, J lost 3 bases, and 10 bases stayed unmatched.

This chain joins TRBV28 and TRBJ2-7, with D unresolved. Germline V gene data show CDR1 as MDHEN and CDR2 as SYDVKM. The germline V and J ends were trimmed by 4 bases and 7 bases, with 17 bases remaining between them. The CDR3 has 14 amino acids. CDR3 amino acids: CASSSQDRTREQYF. CDR3 coding DNA: TGTGCCAGCAGTTCCCAGGATCGGACGAGAGAGCAGTACTTC.

This chain uses TRBV19 with TRBJ1-2, with 8 nucleotides matching TRBD1. After removal of 3 bases from V and 6 bases from J, the junction contained 3 bases not matched to a gene. This CDR3 has 13 residues. CDR1 and CDR2 from the germline V gene are LNHDA and SQIVND (reference sequence). The DNA for the CDR3 is TGTGCCAGTAGTATGACAGGGGATGATGGCTACACCTTC. Protein: CASSMTGDDGYTF.

This chain connects TRBV28 to TRBJ1-2; possible D gene TRBD1, 5 bases. This CDR3 has 14 residues. The ends were cut back, 1 base at V and 4 bases at J, with 10 bases in the middle. Germline CDR1 MDHEN, CDR2 SYDVKM. The CDR3 here is CASSLSVGGYGYTF. The CDR3 region has the DNA TGTGCCAGCAGTTTATCAGTCGGGGGCTATGGCTACACCTTC.

This chain joins TRBV6-5 and TRBJ2-1; a possible D gene is TRBD2 (6 bases). The ends were cut back, 6 bases at V and 4 bases at J, with 10 bases in the middle. The V gene's germline CDR1 is MNHEY and CDR2 SVGAGI. The CDR3 is 13 residues long. CDR3 region: CASRLTSYNEQFF. The CDR3 nucleotides are TGTGCCAGCAGGCTGACTAGTTACAATGAGCAGTTCTTC.

This sequence joins TRBV7-9 and TRBJ2-7; 7 positions agree with TRBD2. The germline CDR1 and CDR2 sequences are SEHNR and FQNEAQ (reference sequence). The CDR3 is 13 amino acids. Trimming cost V 5 bases and J 6 bases; bases outside gene matches: 7. CDR3 DNA: TGTGCCAGCAGCACAGGACTAGTGCTCGAGCAGTACTTC. It codes for CASSTGLVLEQYF.

The V call is TRBV6-1, the J call TRBJ2-3, with TRBD2 as a possible D gene (6 bases). Trimming shortened V by 1 base and J by 2 bases, and 13 bases separated the two germline ends. CDR1 is MNHNS, CDR2 SASEGT, per germline. There are 16 residues in the CDR3. The CDR3 sequence: CASSEVGREPTDTQYF. CDR3 nucleotides: TGTGCCAGCAGTGAAGTGGGCCGGGAGCCCACAGATACGCAGTATTTT.

V usage is TRBV27 and J usage is TRBJ1-2; no clear D. Per the germline V gene, CDR1 is MNHEY and CDR2 is SMNVEV (reference sequence). The CDR3 runs to 19 residues. V lost 0 bases, J lost 5 bases, and 25 bases lay in between. The CDR3, as DNA: TGTGCCAGCAGTTTATCGATGATGGGTGCTTGGAGCGCTATTTATGGCTACACCTTC. It specifies CASSLSMMGAWSAIYGYTF.

This clone was counted only a few times. J is TRBJ2-7 and V is TRBV5-4; 8 positions match TRBD1. This CDR3 comprises 15 residues. Per the germline V gene, CDR1 is SGHNT and CDR2 is YYREEE (reference sequence). The trim removed 4 bases at V and 5 bases at J, leaving 11 bases unmatched. CDR3 protein: CASSPLGTGSNEQYF. As DNA, the CDR3 is TGTGCCAGCAGCCCTTTGGGGACAGGAAGCAACGAGCAGTACTTC.

This clone has only one observation. The CDR3, as DNA: TGTGCCAGTAGTATGGGCCAGGGGGCGATCGGTAATTCACCCCTCCACTTT. Amino acids: CASSMGQGAIGNSPLHF. The chain employs TRBV19 and TRBJ1-6; 8 bases are a match to TRBD1. Germline V gene lookup returns CDR1 LNHDA and CDR2 SQIVND (reference sequence). This CDR3 spans 17 amino acids. The ends lost 3 bases at V and 6 bases at J; junction bases unmatched: 10.

The chain joins TRBV29-1 to TRBJ1-2, with D unresolved. The CDR3 has 12 amino acids. The germline V and J ends were trimmed by 7 bases and 2 bases, with 11 bases remaining between them. Germline values: CDR1 SQVTM, CDR2 ANQGSEA. This CDR3 reads CSGNTLNYGYTF. The DNA for the CDR3 is TGCAGCGGAAACACCTTAAACTATGGCTACACCTTC. The full variable domain, with the rest looked up from reference TRBV29-1 and TRBJ1-2, is SAVISQKPSRDICQRGTSLTIQCQVDSQVTMMFWYRQQPGQSLTLIATANQGSEATYESGFVIDKFPISRPNLTFSTLTVSNMSPEDSSIYLCSGNTLNYGYTFGSGTRLTVV.

The chain is built from TRBV6-5 and TRBJ1-1, with D unresolved. This CDR3 has 14 amino acids. CDR1 MNHEY and CDR2 SVGAGI come from the germline V gene. The V and J ends lost 6 bases and 0 bases respectively, with 11 bases between them. The CDR3 DNA is TGTGCCAGCAGCCTCTTGACGCTGAACACTGAAGCTTTCTTT. Translation gives CASSLLTLNTEAFF.

The chain has TRBV7-3 and TRBJ2-3; D ambiguous. CDR3 size: 14 residues. Trimming took 5 bases from V and 6 from J, leaving 15 bases between them. Germline V lookup: CDR1 SGHTA, CDR2 FQGTGA. Here the CDR3 DNA reads TGTGCCAGCAGCAGTCATGCCTATCCGGATACGCAGTATTTT. This translates into CASSSHAYPDTQYF.

Here the CDR3 DNA reads TGTGCCAGCAGTTACGGACAGGTGGATCAGCCCCAGCATTTT. Protein product: CASSYGQVDQPQHF. This chain links TRBV6-5 with TRBJ1-5; 7 nucleotides align to TRBD1. The germline CDR1 and CDR2 sequences are MNHEY and SVGAGI. This CDR3 region has 14 residues. The V segment lost 2 bases and the J segment 5 bases; nucleotides outside the gene matches: 3.